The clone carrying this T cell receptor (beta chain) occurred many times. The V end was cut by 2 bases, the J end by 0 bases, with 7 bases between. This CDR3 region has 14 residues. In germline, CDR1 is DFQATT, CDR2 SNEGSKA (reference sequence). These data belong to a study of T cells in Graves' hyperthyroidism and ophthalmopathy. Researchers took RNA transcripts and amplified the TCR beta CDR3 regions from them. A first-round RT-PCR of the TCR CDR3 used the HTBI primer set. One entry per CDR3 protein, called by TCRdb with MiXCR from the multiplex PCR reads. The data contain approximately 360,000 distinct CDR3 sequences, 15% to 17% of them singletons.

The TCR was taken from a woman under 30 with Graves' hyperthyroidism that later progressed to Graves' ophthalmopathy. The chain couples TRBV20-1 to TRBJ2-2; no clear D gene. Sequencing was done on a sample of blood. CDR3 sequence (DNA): TGCAGTGCTAGATACAGCCCGAACACCGGGGAGCTGTTTTTT. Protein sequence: CSARYSPNTGELFF.